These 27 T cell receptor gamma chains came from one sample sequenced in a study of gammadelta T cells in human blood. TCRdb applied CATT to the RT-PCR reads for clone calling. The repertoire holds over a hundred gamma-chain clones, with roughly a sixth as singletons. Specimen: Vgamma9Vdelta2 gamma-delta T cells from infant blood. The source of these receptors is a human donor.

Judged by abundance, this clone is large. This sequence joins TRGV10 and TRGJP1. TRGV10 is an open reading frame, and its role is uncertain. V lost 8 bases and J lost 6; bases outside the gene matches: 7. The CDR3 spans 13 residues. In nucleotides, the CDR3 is TGTGCTGCGTGGGATTATTCTGGTTGGTTCAAGATATTT. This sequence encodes CAAWDYSGWFKIF.

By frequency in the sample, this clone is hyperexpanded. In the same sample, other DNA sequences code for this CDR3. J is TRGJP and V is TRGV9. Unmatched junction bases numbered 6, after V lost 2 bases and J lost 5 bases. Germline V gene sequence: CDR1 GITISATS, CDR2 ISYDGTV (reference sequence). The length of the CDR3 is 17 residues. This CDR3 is CALWEALEELGKKIKVF. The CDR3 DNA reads TGTGCCTTGTGGGAGGCGCTGGAAGAGTTGGGCAAAAAAATCAAGGTATTT.

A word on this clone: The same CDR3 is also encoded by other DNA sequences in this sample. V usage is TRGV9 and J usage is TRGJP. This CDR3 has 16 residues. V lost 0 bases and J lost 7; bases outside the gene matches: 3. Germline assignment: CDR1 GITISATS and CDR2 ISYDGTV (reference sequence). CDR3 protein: CALWEVLELGKKIKVF. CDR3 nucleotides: TGTGCCTTGTGGGAGGTGTTGGAGTTGGGCAAAAAAATCAAGGTATTT.

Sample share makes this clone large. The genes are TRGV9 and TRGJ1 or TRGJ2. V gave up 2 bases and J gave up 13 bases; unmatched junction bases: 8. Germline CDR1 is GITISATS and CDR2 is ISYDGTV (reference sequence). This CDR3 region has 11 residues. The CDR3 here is CALWEARRKLF. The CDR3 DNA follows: TGTGCCTTGTGGGAGGCGCGAAGAAAACTCTTT.

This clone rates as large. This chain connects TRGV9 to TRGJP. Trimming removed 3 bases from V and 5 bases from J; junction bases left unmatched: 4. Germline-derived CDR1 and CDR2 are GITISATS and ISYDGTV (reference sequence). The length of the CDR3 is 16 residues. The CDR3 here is CALWEFKELGKKIKVF. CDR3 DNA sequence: TGTGCCTTGTGGGAGTTCAAAGAGTTGGGCAAAAAAATCAAGGTATTT.

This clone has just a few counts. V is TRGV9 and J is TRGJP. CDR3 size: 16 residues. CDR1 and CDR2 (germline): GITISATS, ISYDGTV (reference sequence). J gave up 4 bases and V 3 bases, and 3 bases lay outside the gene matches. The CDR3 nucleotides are TGTGCCTTGTGGGAGATTCAAGAGTTGGGCAAAAAAATCAAGGTATTT. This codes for CALWEIQELGKKIKVF.

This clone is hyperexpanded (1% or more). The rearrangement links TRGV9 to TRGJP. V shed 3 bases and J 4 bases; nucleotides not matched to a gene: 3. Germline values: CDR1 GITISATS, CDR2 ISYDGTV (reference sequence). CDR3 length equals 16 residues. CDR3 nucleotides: TGTGCCTTGTGGGAGACACAAGAGTTGGGCAAAAAAATCAAGGTATTT. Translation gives CALWETQELGKKIKVF.

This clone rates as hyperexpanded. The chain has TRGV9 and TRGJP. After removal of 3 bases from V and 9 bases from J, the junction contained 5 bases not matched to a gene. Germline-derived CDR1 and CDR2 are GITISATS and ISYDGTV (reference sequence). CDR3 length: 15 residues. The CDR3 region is CALWEPLLGKKIKVF. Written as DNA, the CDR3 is TGTGCCTTGTGGGAGCCCCTGTTGGGCAAAAAAATCAAGGTATTT.

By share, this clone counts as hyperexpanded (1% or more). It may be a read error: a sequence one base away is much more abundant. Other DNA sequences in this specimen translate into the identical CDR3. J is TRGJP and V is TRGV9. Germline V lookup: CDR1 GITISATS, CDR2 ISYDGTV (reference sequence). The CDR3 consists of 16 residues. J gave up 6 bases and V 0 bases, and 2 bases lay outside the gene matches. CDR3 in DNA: TGTGCCTTGTGGGAGGTGCTAGAGTTGGGCAAAAAAATCAAGGTATTT. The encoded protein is CALWEVLELGKKIKVF.

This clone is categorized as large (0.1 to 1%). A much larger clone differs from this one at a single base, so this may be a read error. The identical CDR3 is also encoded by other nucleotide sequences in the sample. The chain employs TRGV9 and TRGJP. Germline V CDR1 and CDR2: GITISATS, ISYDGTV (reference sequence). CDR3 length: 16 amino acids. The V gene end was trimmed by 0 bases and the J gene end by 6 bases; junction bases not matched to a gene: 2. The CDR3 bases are TGTGCCTTGTGGGAGGTGCGAGAGTTGGGCAAAAAAATCAAGGTATTT. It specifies CALWEVRELGKKIKVF.

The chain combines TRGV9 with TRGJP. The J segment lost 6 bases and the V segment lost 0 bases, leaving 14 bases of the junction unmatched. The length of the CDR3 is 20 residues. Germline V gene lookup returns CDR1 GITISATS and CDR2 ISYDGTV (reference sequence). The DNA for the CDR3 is TGTGCCTTGTGGGAGGTGCCGGTATTCTGGGGAGAGTTGGGCAAAAAAATCAAGGTATTT. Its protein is CALWEVPVFWGELGKKIKVF.

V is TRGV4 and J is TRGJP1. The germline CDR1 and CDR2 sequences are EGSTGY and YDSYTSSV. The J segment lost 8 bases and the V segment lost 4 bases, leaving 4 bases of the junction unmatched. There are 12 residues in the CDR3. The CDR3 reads CATWDEGWFKIF. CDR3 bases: TGTGCCACCTGGGACGAAGGTTGGTTCAAGATATTT.

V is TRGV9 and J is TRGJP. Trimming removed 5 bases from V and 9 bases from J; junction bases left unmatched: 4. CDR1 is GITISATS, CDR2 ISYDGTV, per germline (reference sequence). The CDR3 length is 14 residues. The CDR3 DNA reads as TGTGCCTTGTGGGGGGGGTTGGGCAAAAAAATCAAGGTATTT. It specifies CALWGGLGKKIKVF.

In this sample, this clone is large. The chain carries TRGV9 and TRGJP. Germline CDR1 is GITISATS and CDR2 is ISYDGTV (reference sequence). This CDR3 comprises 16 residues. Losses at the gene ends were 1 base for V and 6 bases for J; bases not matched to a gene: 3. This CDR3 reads CALWEVIELGKKIKVF. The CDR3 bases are TGTGCCTTGTGGGAGGTTATAGAGTTGGGCAAAAAAATCAAGGTATTT.

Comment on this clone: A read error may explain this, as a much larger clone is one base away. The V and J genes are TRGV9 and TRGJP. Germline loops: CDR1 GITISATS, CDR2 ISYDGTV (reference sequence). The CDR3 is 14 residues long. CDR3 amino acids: CAVWVSLGKKIKVF. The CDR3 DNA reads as TGTGCCGTGTGGGTGTCGTTGGGCAAAAAAATCAAGGTATTT.

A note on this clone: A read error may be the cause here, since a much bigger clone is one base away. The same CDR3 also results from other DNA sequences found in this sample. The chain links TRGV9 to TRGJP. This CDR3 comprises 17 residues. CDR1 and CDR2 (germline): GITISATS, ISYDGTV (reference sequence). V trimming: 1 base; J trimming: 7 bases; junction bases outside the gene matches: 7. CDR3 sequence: CALWEVQGELGKKIKVF. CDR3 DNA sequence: TGTGCCTTGTGGGAGGTACAGGGGGAGTTGGGCAAAAAAATCAAGGTATTT.

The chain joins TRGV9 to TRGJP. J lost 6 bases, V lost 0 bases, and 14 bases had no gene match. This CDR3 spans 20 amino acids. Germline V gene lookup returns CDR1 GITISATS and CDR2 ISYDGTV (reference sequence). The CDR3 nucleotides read TGTGCCTTGTGGGAGGTGCTTGCCTCCCGCTTAGAGTTGGGCAAAAAAATCAAGGTATTT. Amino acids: CALWEVLASRLELGKKIKVF.

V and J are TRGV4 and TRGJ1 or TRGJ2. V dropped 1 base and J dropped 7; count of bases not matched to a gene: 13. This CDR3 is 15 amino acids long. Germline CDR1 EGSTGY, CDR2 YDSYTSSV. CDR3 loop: CATWDGAIMGYKKLF. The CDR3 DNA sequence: TGTGCCACCTGGGATGGTGCCATTATGGGATATAAGAAACTCTTT.

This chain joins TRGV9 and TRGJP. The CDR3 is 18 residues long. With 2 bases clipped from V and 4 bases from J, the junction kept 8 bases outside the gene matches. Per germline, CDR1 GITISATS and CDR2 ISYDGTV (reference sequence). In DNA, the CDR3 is TGTGCCTTGTGGGAGGGGACGGCCCAAGAGTTGGGCAAAAAAATCAAGGTATTT. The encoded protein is CALWEGTAQELGKKIKVF.

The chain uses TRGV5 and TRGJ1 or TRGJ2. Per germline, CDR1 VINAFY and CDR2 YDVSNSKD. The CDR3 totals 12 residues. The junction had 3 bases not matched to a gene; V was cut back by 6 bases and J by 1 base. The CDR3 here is CATWKNYYKKLF. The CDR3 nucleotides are TGTGCCACCTGGAAAAATTATTATAAGAAACTCTTT.

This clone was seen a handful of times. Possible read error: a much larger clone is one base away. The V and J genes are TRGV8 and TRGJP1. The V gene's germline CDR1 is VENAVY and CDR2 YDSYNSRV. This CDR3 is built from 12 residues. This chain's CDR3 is CTTHTTGWFKIF. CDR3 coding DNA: TGTACCACGCATACCACTGGTTGGTTCAAGATATTT.

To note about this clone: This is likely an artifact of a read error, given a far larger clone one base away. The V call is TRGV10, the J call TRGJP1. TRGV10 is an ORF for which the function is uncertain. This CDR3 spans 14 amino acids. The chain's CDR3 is CAAWDYGTCWFKIF. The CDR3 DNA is TGTGCTGCGTGGGATTATGGCACTTGTTGGTTCAAGATATTT.

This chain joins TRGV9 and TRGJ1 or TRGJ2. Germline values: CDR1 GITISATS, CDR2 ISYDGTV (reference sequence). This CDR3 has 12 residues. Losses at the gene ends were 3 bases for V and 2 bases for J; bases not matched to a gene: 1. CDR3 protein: CALWEYYYKKLF. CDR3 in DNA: TGTGCCTTGTGGGAGTATTATTATAAGAAACTCTTT.

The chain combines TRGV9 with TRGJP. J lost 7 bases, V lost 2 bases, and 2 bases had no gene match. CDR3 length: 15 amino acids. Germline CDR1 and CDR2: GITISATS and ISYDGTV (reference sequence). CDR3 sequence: CALWEDELGKKIKVF. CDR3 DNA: TGTGCCTTGTGGGAGGATGAGTTGGGCAAAAAAATCAAGGTATTT.

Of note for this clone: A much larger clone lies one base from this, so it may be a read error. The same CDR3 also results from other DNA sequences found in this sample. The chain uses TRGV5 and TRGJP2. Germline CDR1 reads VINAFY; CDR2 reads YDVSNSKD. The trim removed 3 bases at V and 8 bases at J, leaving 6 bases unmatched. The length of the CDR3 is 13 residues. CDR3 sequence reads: CATWDRSDWIKTF. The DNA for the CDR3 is TGTGCCACCTGGGACCGGTCCGATTGGATCAAGACGTTT.

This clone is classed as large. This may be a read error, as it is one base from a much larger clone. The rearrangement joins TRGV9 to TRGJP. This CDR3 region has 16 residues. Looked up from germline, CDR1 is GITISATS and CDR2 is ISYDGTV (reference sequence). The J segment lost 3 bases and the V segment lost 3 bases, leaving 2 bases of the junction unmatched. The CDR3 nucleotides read TGTGCCTTGTGGGAGCTGCAAGAGTTGGGCAAAAAAATCAAGGTATTT. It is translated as CALWELQELGKKIKVF.

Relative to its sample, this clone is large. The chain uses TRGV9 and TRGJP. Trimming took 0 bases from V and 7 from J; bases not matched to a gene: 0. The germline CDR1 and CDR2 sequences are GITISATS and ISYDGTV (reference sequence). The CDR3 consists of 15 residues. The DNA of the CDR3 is TGTGCCTTGTGGGAGGTGGAGTTGGGCAAAAAAATCAAGGTATTT. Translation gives CALWEVELGKKIKVF.